A single sample is the source of the 17 T cell receptor beta chains below, sequenced in a study of shared clonotypes between healthy human individuals (dated by TCRdb to between 2020 and 2021). Libraries were built with the immunoSEQ multiplex PCR assay. As stored in TCRdb, this immuneACCESS dataset retains in-frame rearrangements with V and J assigned. A fraction of the clones does not appear; measured against another copy, unresolved V genes explain less than half of the discrepancy, and the remainder lacks a known reason. Within this sample are millions of clones, with roughly 94% of them counted one time only. The biggest ten clones account for 0.13% of the sample. Source material: naive CD4+ T cells sorted from blood. The sample's cell subset or site label, decoded: CD45RA+ positively selected. These receptors came from a man younger than 35 in good health.

On this clone: Distinct nucleotide sequences in the sample also encode this CDR3. The chain has TRBV5-4 and TRBJ1-2, with D maybe TRBD1 (6 bases). Germline CDR1 and CDR2: SGHNT and YYREEE (reference sequence). The CDR3 sequence is 13 residues long. The V gene lost 4 bases and the J gene lost 2 bases, with 9 bases spanning the gap. The CDR3 DNA follows: TGTGCCAGCAGCCGGGACACCAACTATGGCTACACCTTC. It specifies CASSRDTNYGYTF.

V is TRBV5-6 and J is TRBJ1-4; D call uncertain. The CDR3 is 15 residues long. Per germline, CDR1 SGHDT and CDR2 YYEEEE. V was pared by 2 bases and J by 5 bases, with 13 bases between. CDR3 in DNA: TGTGCCAGCAGCTTTCGGACGGCGTTGAATGAAAAACTGTTTTTT. Encoded protein: CASSFRTALNEKLFF.

Worth noting for this clone: The junction and the germline gene differ at one end; a read error may be behind it. The V and J genes are TRBV7-9 and TRBJ1-6, with D possibly matching TRBD1 (5 bases). This CDR3 contains 13 residues. Germline V CDR1 and CDR2: SEHNR, FQNEAQ (reference sequence). CDR3 in amino acids: CASSSGHKSPLHF. DNA of the CDR3: TGTGCCAGCAGCTCAGGACATAAATCACCCCTCCACTTT.

The chain carries TRBV7-8 and TRBJ2-5; no clear D. CDR1 SGHVS and CDR2 FQNEAQ come from the germline V gene. The V gene lost 3 bases and the J gene lost 2 bases, with 19 bases spanning the gap. The CDR3 spans 17 residues. CDR3 sequence: CASSFVGWPQTQETQYF. The DNA for the CDR3 is TGTGCCAGCAGCTTTGTGGGCTGGCCACAGACACAAGAGACCCAGTACTTC. Full variable domain (outside the CDR3, taken from reference TRBV7-8 and TRBJ2-5): GAGVSQSPRYKVAKRGQDVALRCDPISGHVSLFWYQQALGQGPEFLTYFQNEAQLDKSGLPSDRFFAERPEGSVSTLKIQRTQQEDSAVYLCASSFVGWPQTQETQYFGPGTRLLVL.

Worth noting for this clone: Sequence at one end of the junction differs from germline and may be a read error. The chain recombines TRBV30 with TRBJ1-6, with a weak D call TRBD1 (5 bases). Per germline, CDR1 GTSNPN and CDR2 SVGIG (reference sequence). This CDR3 has 15 amino acids. CDR3 sequence: CAWSADRGNNSPFHF. The CDR3 nucleotides read TGTGCCTGGAGTGCCGACCGGGGCAATAATTCACCCTTCCACTTT. Variable domain in full (rest from reference TRBV30 and TRBJ1-6): SQTIHQWPATLVQPVGSPLSLECTVEGTSNPNLYWYRQAAGRGLQLLFYSVGIGQISSEVPQNLSASRPQDRQFILSSKKLLLSDSGFYLCAWSADRGNNSPFHFGNGTRLTVT.

V is TRBV7-9 and J is TRBJ2-1; TRBD1 matches at 8 bases. J gave up 0 bases and V 3 bases, and 7 bases lay outside the gene matches. Germline CDR1 reads SEHNR; CDR2 reads FQNEAQ (reference sequence). There are 17 residues in the CDR3. The CDR3 nucleotides are TGTGCCAGCAGCTTTCAGGGGGCGATGGGCTCCTACAATGAGCAGTTCTTC. Protein sequence: CASSFQGAMGSYNEQFF.

This clone has just one count. This chain connects TRBV7-2 to TRBJ1-2, with 10 bases identical to TRBD1. Germline CDR1 is SGHTA and CDR2 is FQGNSA. V gave up 4 bases and J gave up 2 bases; unmatched junction bases: 4. This CDR3 comprises 15 residues. CDR3 in DNA: TGTGCCAGCAGCTGGGACAGGGGCTTCAACTATGGCTACACCTTC. It encodes CASSWDRGFNYGYTF. The whole variable domain, filled in from reference TRBV7-2 and TRBJ1-2, reads GAGVSQSPSNKVTEKGKDVELRCDPISGHTALYWYRQSLGQGLEFLIYFQGNSAPDKSGLPSDRFSAERTGGSVSTLTIQRTQQEDSAVYLCASSWDRGFNYGYTFGSGTRLTVV.

A remark on this clone: Other DNA sequences within the sample encode an identical CDR3. The V and J genes are TRBV6-1 and TRBJ1-1; a possible D gene is TRBD1 (6 bases). This CDR3 has 13 residues. Germline assignment: CDR1 MNHNS and CDR2 SASEGT. The ends were cut back, 6 bases at V and 5 bases at J, with 13 bases in the middle. CDR3: CASRGGLGTEAFF. In DNA, the CDR3 is TGTGCCAGCAGAGGGGGGCTAGGGACTGAAGCTTTCTTT.

The rearrangement joins TRBV7-9 to TRBJ2-3; 8 bases line up with TRBD1. The CDR3 extends over 16 amino acids. Per germline, CDR1 SEHNR and CDR2 FQNEAQ (reference sequence). J lost 2 bases, V lost 4 bases, and 8 bases had no gene match. CDR3 amino acids: CASSSFWTGYTDTQYF. CDR3 bases: TGTGCCAGCAGCTCCTTTTGGACAGGGTACACAGATACGCAGTATTTT.

In regard to this clone: Other nucleotide sequences from this sample produce the same CDR3. The chain joins TRBV10-3 to TRBJ1-1, with TRBD1 matching 7 bases. Per the germline V gene, CDR1 is ENHRY and CDR2 is SYGVKD. Trimming cost V 3 bases and J 5 bases; bases outside gene matches: 3. The CDR3 is 13 amino acids. The CDR3 here is CAISDRGGTEAFF. CDR3 DNA: TGTGCCATCAGTGACAGGGGGGGAACTGAAGCTTTCTTT.

The chain joins TRBV21-1 to TRBJ1-1; whether TRBD1, the table's D call, matches the DNA was not checked. TRBV21-1 is recorded as a pseudogene. The CDR3 extends over 16 amino acids. CDR3 nucleotide sequence: TGTGCCAGCAGCAAGTTAGACAGGCAAGAGAACACTGAAGCTTTCTTT. It is translated as CASSKLDRQENTEAFF.

This clone was found once. V and J are TRBV4-1 and TRBJ2-2; unclear D gene. Germline V gene data show CDR1 as MGHRA and CDR2 as YSYEKL. The CDR3 has 15 amino acids. Trimming shortened V by 1 base and J by 5 bases, and 11 bases separated the two germline ends. The CDR3 DNA sequence: TGCGCCAGCAGCCAAGTTTCGAGCGATACCGGGGAGCTGTTTTTT. Its translation is CASSQVSSDTGELFF.

As concerns this clone: This may be a read error, as it is one base from a much larger clone. Distinct nucleotide sequences in the sample also encode this CDR3. This sequence joins TRBV30 and TRBJ2-5; D is ambiguous. Germline V gives CDR1 GTSNPN, CDR2 SVGIG (reference sequence). Trimming stripped 3 bases from V and 3 bases from J, with 2 bases between. The CDR3 extends over 10 amino acids. CDR3 in amino acids: CAWSKETQYF. The CDR3 DNA follows: TGTGCCTGGAGCAAAGAGACCCAGTACTTC.

This chain uses TRBV18 with TRBJ2-1; tentative D call: TRBD2 (5 bases). The germline V and J ends were trimmed by 4 bases and 4 bases, with 8 bases remaining between them. Germline V CDR1 and CDR2: KGHSH, LQKENI. CDR3 length equals 13 residues. CDR3 sequence reads: CASSLREYNEQFF. The CDR3 DNA reads as TGTGCCAGCTCACTGAGGGAATACAATGAGCAGTTCTTC.

This chain uses TRBV5-1 with TRBJ1-1; D is uncertain. V lost 0 bases and J 6 bases, leaving 15 bases between the germline ends. CDR3 size: 15 residues. CDR1 is SGHRS and CDR2 is YFSETQ in the germline V gene. The chain's CDR3 is CASSLEVGSGSEAFF. CDR3 in DNA: TGCGCCAGCAGCTTGGAGGTGGGATCGGGTTCTGAAGCTTTCTTT.

V is TRBV23-1 and J is TRBJ2-2, with 8 bases identical to TRBD1. TRBV23-1 is annotated as an ORF whose role is uncertain. V dropped 3 bases and J dropped 4; count of bases not matched to a gene: 10. CDR3 size: 17 residues. The CDR3 is CASSHGQTTGVTGELFF. CDR3 bases: TGCGCCAGCAGTCACGGCCAAACGACAGGGGTCACCGGGGAGCTGTTTTTT.

The chain links TRBV7-2 to TRBJ2-7; 8 bases match TRBD1. Trimming cost V 3 bases and J 7 bases; bases outside gene matches: 17. This CDR3 spans 17 amino acids. Germline CDR1 SGHTA, CDR2 FQGNSA. The CDR3 spells CASSFYLTSDRAGEQYF. The CDR3 DNA reads as TGTGCCAGCAGCTTCTACCTCACCTCGGACAGGGCGGGGGAGCAGTACTTC.